Listed below are T cell receptor beta chains from one sample, sequenced in a study of blood T cells in healthy people across ages. TCRdb analysed the 5' RACE reads with MiXCR anew, one entry per CDR3 protein. The sample lists some 640,000 distinct CDR3 sequences, roughly 31% occurring once. The specimen sequenced was blood. Source of these receptors: a woman of 80 years or more in good health. Both conserved end residues are part of each CDR3. D genes are given only for firm matches. The size entry is marked missing in some rows and otherwise reads once, few, many or a size class.

J: TRBJ1-1; V: TRBV5-1; size: NA; D: NA; CDR3: CASSLESRLNTEAFF; DNA: TGCGCCAGCAGCTTGGAGAGCAGGTTGAACACTGAAGCTTTCTTT
J: TRBJ2-1; V: TRBV5-1; size: NA; D: TRBD2; CDR3: CASSQAAGGNNEQFF; DNA: TGCGCCAGCAGCCAGGCAGCGGGAGGTAACAATGAGCAGTTCTTC
J: TRBJ1-3; V: TRBV5-1; size: once; D: TRBD1; CDR3: CAGSLGDRSSGNTIYF; DNA: TGCGCCGGCAGCTTAGGGGACAGGAGCTCTGGAAACACCATATATTTT
J: TRBJ2-5; V: TRBV2; size: few; D: TRBD2; CDR3: CASTRSGLAGARGTQYF; DNA: TGTGCCAGCACTCGAAGTGGACTAGCGGGGGCCCGTGGGACCCAGTACTTC
J: TRBJ2-1; V: TRBV5-1; size: many; D: TRBD2; CDR3: CASSFFRSGGYNEQFF; DNA: TGCGCCAGCAGCTTCTTCCGGAGCGGGGGTTACAATGAGCAGTTCTTC
J: TRBJ1-5; V: TRBV7-8; size: many; D: NA; CDR3: CASSLARTANQPQHF; DNA: TGTGCCAGCAGCTTAGCCCGGACAGCAAATCAGCCCCAGCATTTT
J: TRBJ1-2; V: TRBV6-5; size: many; D: TRBD1; CDR3: CASRDRGGNDGYTF; DNA: TGTGCCAGCAGAGACAGGGGAGGGAACGATGGCTACACCTTC
J: TRBJ2-5; V: TRBV24-1; size: NA; D: NA; CDR3: CATSDPKEGNYGETQYF; DNA: TGTGCCACCAGTGATCCTAAGGAGGGTAACTATGGAGAGACCCAGTACTTC
J: TRBJ1-3; V: TRBV29-1; size: few; D: NA; CDR3: CSAGGGAGNTIYF; DNA: TGCAGCGCTGGGGGGGGCGCTGGAAACACCATATATTTT
J: TRBJ2-3; V: TRBV4-3; size: many; D: TRBD1; CDR3: CASSQEAQGYTDTQYF; DNA: TGCGCCAGCAGCCAAGAAGCACAGGGGTACACAGATACGCAGTATTTT
J: TRBJ2-1; V: TRBV21-1; size: few; D: NA; CDR3: CASSEWASGGVYNEQFF; DNA: TGTGCCAGCAGCGAATGGGCTAGCGGGGGGGTCTACAATGAGCAGTTCTTC
J: TRBJ2-6; V: TRBV5-1; size: many; D: NA; CDR3: CASRPVQGGAGANVLTF; DNA: TGCGCCAGCAGACCAGTTCAGGGGGGCGCTGGGGCCAACGTCCTGACTTTC
J: TRBJ2-3; V: TRBV5-1; size: many; D: NA; CDR3: CASSFASRRSTDTQYF; DNA: TGCGCCAGCAGCTTCGCGAGCAGGAGGAGCACAGATACGCAGTATTTT
J: TRBJ2-5; V: TRBV7-6; size: NA; D: NA; CDR3: CASSPHTLEGLQETQYF; DNA: TGTGCCAGCAGCCCCCACACCCTTGAGGGGCTCCAAGAGACCCAGTACTTC
J: TRBJ1-1; V: TRBV7-2; size: many; D: TRBD1; CDR3: CAIGTGVMNTEAFF; DNA: TGTGCCATCGGGACAGGGGTCATGAACACTGAAGCTTTCTTT
J: TRBJ2-7; V: TRBV20-1; size: few; D: NA; CDR3: CGARGGGNSYEQYF; DNA: TGCGGTGCTAGAGGGGGGGGAAATTCCTACGAGCAGTACTTC
J: TRBJ2-3; V: TRBV29-1; size: few; D: NA; CDR3: CSVVLGDTQYF; DNA: TGCAGCGTTGTTCTCGGAGATACGCAGTATTTT
J: TRBJ1-1; V: TRBV4-1; size: NA; D: TRBD1; CDR3: CASSQWGTELDTEAFF; DNA: TGCGCCAGCAGCCAATGGGGGACAGAGCTCGACACTGAAGCTTTCTTT
J: TRBJ2-3; V: TRBV20-1; size: many; D: TRBD2; CDR3: CSAFRTSGGNTDTQYF; DNA: TGCAGTGCTTTTCGGACTAGCGGGGGGAATACAGATACGCAGTATTTT
J: TRBJ2-1; V: TRBV20-1; size: many; D: TRBD2; CDR3: CSARLAGGGYNEQFF; DNA: TGCAGTGCTAGATTAGCGGGGGGCGGCTACAATGAGCAGTTCTTC
J: TRBJ2-1; V: TRBV5-6; size: many; D: TRBD2; CDR3: CASSSPGLGRENEQFF; DNA: TGTGCCAGCAGCTCACCGGGACTAGGGAGGGAAAATGAGCAGTTCTTC
J: TRBJ2-7; V: TRBV7-8; size: many; D: TRBD1; CDR3: CASSLGDRGTYEQYF; DNA: TGTGCCAGCAGCTTAGGGGACAGGGGGACCTACGAGCAGTACTTC
J: TRBJ2-1; V: TRBV18; size: few; D: TRBD1; CDR3: CASSPGDRGYNEQFF; DNA: TGTGCCAGCTCACCAGGGGACAGGGGTTACAATGAGCAGTTCTTC
J: TRBJ2-1; V: TRBV7-8; size: many; D: TRBD1; CDR3: CASSGSGTGDSYNEQFF; DNA: TGTGCCAGCAGCGGAAGCGGGACAGGGGATTCCTACAATGAGCAGTTCTTC
J: TRBJ1-2; V: TRBV27; size: NA; D: TRBD1; CDR3: CASSFVGTGGGGYTF; DNA: TGTGCCAGCAGTTTTGTAGGGACAGGAGGCGGTGGCTACACCTTC
J: TRBJ2-7; V: TRBV12-3/TRBV12-4; size: many; D: NA; CDR3: CASTLLRGFTNEQYF; DNA: TGTGCCAGCACCCTACTACGGGGGTTTACCAATGAGCAGTACTTC
J: TRBJ2-7; V: TRBV20-1; size: few; D: NA; CDR3: CSARGGGGLYEQYF; DNA: TGCAGTGCTAGGGGGGGAGGGGGTTTATACGAGCAGTACTTC
J: TRBJ2-7; V: TRBV4-3; size: NA; D: NA; CDR3: CASSHSNKQNEQYF; DNA: TGCGCCAGCAGCCATAGCAACAAACAGAACGAGCAGTACTTC
J: TRBJ2-5; V: TRBV7-2; size: NA; D: TRBD2; CDR3: CASSVSTSGGYQETQYF; DNA: TGTGCCAGCAGCGTCTCGACTAGCGGGGGGTACCAAGAGACCCAGTACTTC
J: TRBJ1-2; V: TRBV29-1; size: NA; D: NA; CDR3: CSVEGRSGYTF; DNA: TGCAGCGTTGAAGGACGCTCCGGCTACACCTTC
J: TRBJ2-7; V: TRBV19; size: many; D: TRBD1; CDR3: CASSLRQGSEQYF; DNA: TGTGCCAGTAGTCTTCGACAGGGGTCCGAGCAGTACTTC
J: TRBJ2-4; V: TRBV10-3; size: NA; D: TRBD2; CDR3: CAISESWSGGFVKNIQYF; DNA: TGTGCCATCAGTGAGTCTTGGAGCGGGGGGTTTGTCAAAAACATTCAGTACTTC
J: TRBJ1-6; V: TRBV6-6; size: few; D: TRBD1; CDR3: CASSYSVGGSPLHF; DNA: TGTGCCAGCAGTTACTCTGTAGGGGGCTCACCCCTCCACTTT
J: TRBJ1-1; V: TRBV18; size: few; D: NA; CDR3: CASSPIPGTGTEAFF; DNA: TGTGCCAGCTCACCAATCCCAGGGACGGGCACTGAAGCTTTCTTT
J: TRBJ2-5; V: TRBV30; size: few; D: NA; CDR3: CACHGGRGPQETQYF; DNA: TGTGCCTGCCATGGGGGGAGGGGGCCCCAAGAGACCCAGTACTTC
J: TRBJ2-5; V: TRBV5-1; size: many; D: TRBD2; CDR3: CASSLSGGAIETQYF; DNA: TGCGCCAGCAGCCTGAGCGGGGGCGCGATCGAGACCCAGTACTTC
J: TRBJ2-3; V: TRBV20-1; size: many; D: TRBD2; CDR3: CSAGRLAGRTDTQYF; DNA: TGCAGTGCTGGTAGACTAGCGGGACGCACAGATACGCAGTATTTT
J: TRBJ2-7; V: TRBV28; size: NA; D: TRBD1; CDR3: CASSRWDSRSYEQYF; DNA: TGTGCCAGCAGTCGCTGGGACAGCCGAAGCTACGAGCAGTACTTC
J: TRBJ2-3; V: TRBV7-2; size: many; D: NA; CDR3: CASSFWGLVDTQYF; DNA: TGTGCCAGCAGCTTCTGGGGGCTGGTAGATACGCAGTATTTT
J: TRBJ2-7; V: TRBV3-1; size: many; D: NA; CDR3: CASSQEGSSYEQYF; DNA: TGTGCCAGCAGCCAAGAGGGCAGCTCCTACGAGCAGTACTTC
J: TRBJ1-2; V: TRBV5-8; size: many; D: NA; CDR3: CASSAGRAENYGYTF; DNA: TGTGCCAGCAGCGCAGGGCGGGCAGAAAACTATGGCTACACCTTC
J: TRBJ2-7; V: TRBV7-2; size: many; D: TRBD1; CDR3: CASSSYFLDRGWDEQYF; DNA: TGTGCCAGCAGCTCTTACTTCCTGGACAGGGGTTGGGACGAGCAGTACTTC
J: TRBJ1-2; V: TRBV7-2; size: few; D: NA; CDR3: CASSMGGGGGGYTF; DNA: TGTGCCAGCAGCATGGGTGGGGGCGGGGGTGGCTACACCTTC
J: TRBJ2-7; V: TRBV7-9; size: many; D: NA; CDR3: CASSLAVSYEQYF; DNA: TGTGCCAGCAGCTTAGCGGTATCCTACGAGCAGTACTTC
J: TRBJ2-7; V: TRBV20-1; size: NA; D: NA; CDR3: CSARTPSRGSYEQYF; DNA: TGCAGTGCTAGGACACCATCGCGGGGCTCCTACGAGCAGTACTTC
J: TRBJ2-7; V: TRBV7-2; size: few; D: NA; CDR3: CASSSSGTGCHEQYF; DNA: TGTGCCAGCAGCTCTAGCGGGACAGGGTGCCACGAGCAGTACTTC
J: TRBJ1-3; V: TRBV24-1; size: NA; D: NA; CDR3: CATTPDMGRPNSGNTIYF; DNA: TGTGCCACCACCCCTGATATGGGCCGACCGAACTCTGGAAACACCATATATTTT
J: TRBJ2-7; V: TRBV7-9; size: many; D: NA; CDR3: CASSPDGQNYEQYF; DNA: TGTGCCAGCAGCCCAGACGGACAGAACTACGAGCAGTACTTC
J: TRBJ2-5; V: TRBV15; size: many; D: TRBD2; CDR3: CATSSLVSGGRGETQYF; DNA: TGTGCCACCAGCAGTTTGGTTAGCGGGGGTCGCGGGGAGACCCAGTACTTC
J: TRBJ1-1; V: TRBV7-2; size: NA; D: NA; CDR3: CASRRGGSNTEAFF; DNA: TGTGCCAGCAGGAGGGGGGGCTCGAACACTGAAGCTTTCTTT
J: TRBJ1-1; V: TRBV11-2; size: NA; D: NA; CDR3: CASSLGSENTEAFF; DNA: TGTGCCAGCAGCTTAGGCAGCGAGAACACTGAAGCTTTCTTT
J: TRBJ2-7; V: TRBV7-6; size: many; D: TRBD2; CDR3: CASSPAAGAYEQYF; DNA: TGTGCCAGCAGCCCCGCCGCGGGGGCCTACGAGCAGTACTTC
J: TRBJ1-1; V: TRBV6-6; size: NA; D: NA; CDR3: CASSYAGQPNTEAFF; DNA: TGTGCCAGCAGTTACGCAGGGCAGCCAAACACTGAAGCTTTCTTT
J: TRBJ1-3; V: TRBV7-2; size: NA; D: NA; CDR3: CASSLGGGGNTIYF; DNA: TGTGCCAGCAGCTTAGGAGGGGGTGGAAACACCATATATTTT
J: TRBJ2-3; V: TRBV18; size: few; D: TRBD2; CDR3: CASSPRGSGGLTDTQYF; DNA: TGTGCCAGCTCACCCCGGGGTAGCGGGGGGCTCACAGATACGCAGTATTTT
J: TRBJ2-6; V: TRBV19; size: many; D: NA; CDR3: CASSTSGANVLTF; DNA: TGTGCCAGTAGTACCTCTGGGGCCAACGTCCTGACTTTC
J: TRBJ2-7; V: TRBV4-3; size: many; D: NA; CDR3: CASSQSTEGTFYEQYF; DNA: TGCGCCAGCAGCCAGTCCACAGAGGGGACCTTCTACGAGCAGTACTTC
J: TRBJ1-2; V: TRBV6-1; size: many; D: NA; CDR3: CASSEHTSNYGYTF; DNA: TGTGCCAGCAGTGAACACACATCTAACTATGGCTACACCTTC
J: TRBJ1-4; V: TRBV2; size: NA; D: NA; CDR3: CASSYAGGTNEKLFF; DNA: TGTGCCAGCAGCTATGCCGGAGGGACTAATGAAAAACTGTTTTTT